Each of the 9 T cell receptor beta chains below was sequenced from the same sample in a study of T-cell memory formation after mild COVID-19. MiXCR, run by TCRdb on the 5' RACE reads, gives a single entry per CDR3 protein. The sample records 150,000 to 200,000 distinct CDR3 sequences, 10% to 15% being singletons. Input material: PBMCs or a T cell subset sorted from them (not recorded which). Every receptor here comes from a man aged 18-30 years who had mild COVID-19 (a few samples of this study predate the infection). Cell type and time point are not known.

The genes are TRBV24-1 and TRBJ2-5, with 7 bases that match TRBD1. Losses at the gene ends were 3 bases for V and 2 bases for J; bases not matched to a gene: 2. This CDR3 is 14 amino acids long. Germline lookup yields CDR1 KGHDR and CDR2 SFDVKD. The CDR3 loop reads CATSDGTVQETQYF. The CDR3 region has the DNA TGTGCCACCAGTGATGGGACAGTACAAGAGACCCAGTACTTC.

The J gene is TRBJ1-5, the V gene TRBV18, with D tentatively TRBD1 (6 bases). Between the trimmed V and J ends, which lost 3 bases and 4 bases, there was a span of 13 bases. The CDR3 sequence is 15 residues long. Per the germline V gene, CDR1 is KGHSH and CDR2 is LQKENI. The CDR3 spells CASSPGGSYNQPQHF. The CDR3 DNA follows: TGTGCCAGCTCACCCGGGGGCTCGTATAATCAGCCCCAGCATTTT.

The CDR3 here is CASREAASSTDTQYF. The CDR3 bases are TGCGCCAGCAGGGAGGCGGCCTCTAGCACAGATACGCAGTATTTT. J is TRBJ2-3 and V is TRBV5-1, with D perhaps TRBD2 (5 bases). V shed 5 bases and J shed 0 bases, with 13 bases lying between them. Germline values: CDR1 SGHRS, CDR2 YFSETQ. CDR3 length: 15 residues. Drawing the rest from reference TRBV5-1 and TRBJ2-3, the complete variable domain is KAGVTQTPRYLIKTRGQQVTLSCSPISGHRSVSWYQQTPGQGLQFLFEYFSETQRNKGNFPGRFSGRQFSNSRSEMNVSTLELGDSALYLCASREAASSTDTQYFGPGTRLTVL.

The table lists this clonotype with a few counts. The V gene is TRBV7-3, the J gene TRBJ2-2; D call uncertain. The germline CDR1 and CDR2 sequences are SGHTA and FQGTGA. Trimming took 1 base from V and 6 from J, leaving 6 bases between them. The CDR3 has 13 amino acids. The CDR3: CASSLIGPGELFF. CDR3 DNA: TGTGCCAGCAGCTTAATAGGCCCCGGGGAGCTGTTTTTT.

This sequence joins TRBV5-1 and TRBJ2-3, with TRBD2 as a possible D gene (5 bases). The CDR3 totals 14 residues. Germline V gene sequence: CDR1 SGHRS, CDR2 YFSETQ. Trimming removed 1 base at V and 6 bases at J, with 12 bases between. CDR3 sequence (DNA): TGCGCCAGCAGCTTGAGCGGCCAAGGGGATACGCAGTATTTT. It encodes CASSLSGQGDTQYF.

This clonotype was detected only a few times. The chain uses TRBV18 and TRBJ2-3; D may be TRBD1 or TRBD2 (6 bases each). The V end lost 3 bases, the J end lost 2 bases, and 15 bases lay between the germline ends. The V gene's germline CDR1 is KGHSH and CDR2 LQKENI. This CDR3 contains 16 residues. For the CDR3, the DNA is TGTGCCAGCTCACCGTTCCCGGGGGCGAACACAGATACGCAGTATTTT. This encodes CASSPFPGANTDTQYF.

This chain links TRBV5-1 with TRBJ1-4; TRBD1 might be the D (6 bases). This CDR3 is built from 14 residues. Germline CDR1 is SGHRS and CDR2 is YFSETQ. Trimming stripped 4 bases from V and 4 bases from J, with 11 bases between. CDR3 protein: CASSTGTSNEKLFF. The DNA for the CDR3 is TGCGCCAGCAGCACCGGGACAAGTAATGAAAAACTGTTTTTT.

The chain carries TRBV12-3 or TRBV12-4 and TRBJ2-2; maybe TRBD2 (5 bases). The CDR3 contains 13 residues. V dropped 4 bases and J dropped 6 bases, with 9 bases sitting between them. CDR3 amino acids: CASSWRAAGELFF. The CDR3 DNA sequence: TGTGCCAGCAGTTGGCGAGCGGCCGGGGAGCTGTTTTTT.

This chain links TRBV18 with TRBJ1-5; no clear D gene. Germline V gives CDR1 KGHSH, CDR2 LQKENI. The CDR3 sequence is 14 residues long. V dropped 3 bases and J dropped 2 bases, with 8 bases sitting between them. The CDR3 spells CASSPVEGNQPQHF. The CDR3 DNA is TGTGCCAGCTCACCGGTCGAGGGCAATCAGCCCCAGCATTTT. Full variable domain (missing parts from reference TRBV18 and TRBJ1-5): NAGVMQNPRHLVRRRGQEARLRCSPMKGHSHVYWYRQLPEEGLKFMVYLQKENIIDESGMPKERFSAEFPKEGPSILRIQQVVRGDSAAYFCASSPVEGNQPQHFGDGTRLSIL.